This T cell receptor (beta chain) was identified in a study of control samples from healthy donors and cancer patients. Produced via immunoSEQ multiplex PCR; TCRdb's table is partial and in-frame only. This sample has about 100,000 clones; approximately 95% occur once, and the top ten carry about 7.3%. Germline assignment: CDR1 GTSNPN and CDR2 SVGIG (reference sequence). The CDR3 totals 13 residues. Trimming removed 2 bases from V and 7 bases from J, with 12 bases in between. The chain employs TRBV30 and TRBJ1-5; D is perhaps TRBD1 (5 bases). Sequencing input: blood. The receptor's source is a man between 18 and 35 years old in good health. The CDR3 DNA sequence: TGTGCCTGGAGTCCTCAGGGCGGGCAGCCCCAGCATTTT. This gives the protein CAWSPQGGQPQHF.